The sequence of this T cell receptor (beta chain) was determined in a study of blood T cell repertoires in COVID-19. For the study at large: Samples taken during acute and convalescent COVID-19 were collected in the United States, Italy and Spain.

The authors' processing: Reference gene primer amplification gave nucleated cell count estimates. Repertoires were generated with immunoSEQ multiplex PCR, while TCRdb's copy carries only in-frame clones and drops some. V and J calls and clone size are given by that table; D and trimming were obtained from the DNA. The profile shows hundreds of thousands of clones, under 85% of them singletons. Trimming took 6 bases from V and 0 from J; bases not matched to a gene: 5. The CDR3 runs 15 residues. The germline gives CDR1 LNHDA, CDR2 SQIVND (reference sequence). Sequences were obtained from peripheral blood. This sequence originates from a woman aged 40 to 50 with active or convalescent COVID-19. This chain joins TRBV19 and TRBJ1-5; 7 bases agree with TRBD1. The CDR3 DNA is TGTGCCAGTAGCACCGGGACAGTTAGCAATCAGCCCCAGCATTTT. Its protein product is CASSTGTVSNQPQHF.